This TCR beta chain emerged from a study of regulatory T cells in long-lasting Graves disease. Time point of the sample: newly diagnosed GD, antithyroid drugs for less than 3 months. After RNA was extracted from PBMCs, the TCR library was made from it. For TCR beta, libraries came from iRepertoire HTBI primers and Arm-PCR of CDR3 regions. TCRdb re-derived calls from the multiplex PCR reads in MiXCR, one entry per CDR3 protein. The sample contains 350,000 to 500,000 distinct CDR3 sequences, approximately 14% of which appear only once. The CDR3 contains 11 residues. The germline V gene encodes CDR1 SQVTM and CDR2 ANQGSEA. Trimming took 6 bases from V and 4 from J, leaving 4 bases between them. These data were also reused for a study on T cells in Graves' hyperthyroidism and ophthalmopathy. This second report adds: The primer set for the first-round RT-PCR of the TCR CDR3 was HTBI.

The receptor comes from a woman aged 45 to 65 with Graves disease. Sequences were derived from peripheral blood mononuclear cells (PBMCs), sampled at new diagnosis, from a patient treated with antithyroid drugs. The V call is TRBV29-1, the J call TRBJ2-6; D is unresolved. The CDR3 bases are TGCAGCGTGGCCGGGGCCAACGTCCTGACTTTC. It encodes CSVAGANVLTF.